These 32 T cell receptor beta chains were all obtained from the same sample, sequenced in a study of identical twins. TCRdb re-called the 5' RACE reads with MiXCR, one entry per CDR3 protein. In the table there are approximately 230,000 distinct CDR3 sequences, around an eighth of which are singletons. Sequencing was carried out using memory (CD45RO+) T cells sorted from blood. The receptor source for this set is a woman aged 18-29 years in good health.

This rearrangement joins TRBV9 to TRBJ2-5; perhaps TRBD2 as D (5 bases). Germline CDR1 reads SGDLS; CDR2 reads YYNGEE. Trimming cost V 4 bases and J 4 bases, with 20 bases left between them. This CDR3 is built from 16 residues. The CDR3 DNA follows: TGTGCCAGCAGCTCCGTACCGGGATCAGGCGGAGAGACCCAGTACTTC. This gives the protein CASSSVPGSGGETQYF.

A few counts support this clonotype. This chain uses TRBV4-2 with TRBJ2-7; no reliable D call. CDR1 is LGHNA and CDR2 is YNFKEQ in the germline V gene. With 0 bases removed from V and 6 bases from J, the gap between germline ends came to 9 bases. The CDR3 is made up of 13 amino acids. The CDR3 DNA sequence: TGTGCCAGCAGCCAAGATGTTACCTCCGAGCAGTACTTC. Its protein product is CASSQDVTSEQYF.

This clonotype turned up a few times. CDR3 coding DNA: TGTGCCAGCAGCTTAGAGCAGCTTACCGATGGCTACACCTTC. Its translation: CASSLEQLTDGYTF. The J gene is TRBJ1-2, the V gene TRBV7-9; D gene ambiguous. V shed 1 base and J shed 6 bases, with 12 bases lying between them. The CDR3 covers 14 residues. Germline values: CDR1 SEHNR, CDR2 FQNEAQ (reference sequence).

The rearrangement links TRBV18 to TRBJ2-7; D remains unclear. V lost 1 base, J lost 4 bases, and 5 bases lay in between. The V gene's germline CDR1 is KGHSH and CDR2 LQKENI. The CDR3 loop spans 12 amino acids. DNA for the CDR3: TGTGCCAGCTCACCACACTCTTACGAGCAGTACTTC. Protein: CASSPHSYEQYF.

This chain uses TRBV15 with TRBJ2-7; 8 nucleotides line up with TRBD2. V was clipped by 3 bases and J by 2 bases; unmatched bases: 3. Germline V gene data show CDR1 as LNHNV and CDR2 as YYDKDF (reference sequence). The CDR3 covers 14 residues. CDR3 in amino acids: CATSRRGDTYEQYF. CDR3 nucleotide sequence: TGTGCCACCAGCAGGCGGGGGGACACCTACGAGCAGTACTTC.

This chain connects TRBV20-1 to TRBJ2-3, with 7 nucleotides matching TRBD1. This CDR3 contains 12 residues. V dropped 2 bases and J dropped 6; count of bases not matched to a gene: 2. CDR1 and CDR2 (germline): DFQATT, SNEGSKA (reference sequence). The CDR3 DNA sequence: TGCAGTGCTAGAAGGGGGCGGGATACGCAGTATTTT. As protein: CSARRGRDTQYF.

The V and J genes are TRBV20-1 and TRBJ2-2; 11 nucleotides align to TRBD2. CDR3 length: 15 residues. V lost 0 bases to trimming and J lost 9 bases; unmatched junction nucleotides: 6. Germline values: CDR1 DFQATT, CDR2 SNEGSKA (reference sequence). The chain's CDR3 is CSARDNSGGARELFF. CDR3 sequence (DNA): TGCAGTGCTAGAGATAATAGCGGGGGGGCCCGGGAGCTGTTTTTT.

This chain uses TRBV3-1 with TRBJ2-1; 7 nucleotides match TRBD2. This CDR3 comprises 14 residues. Germline assignment: CDR1 LGHDT and CDR2 YNNKEL (reference sequence). Trimming cost V 3 bases and J 5 bases; bases outside gene matches: 4. CDR3 DNA: TGTGCCAGCAGCCACTATGGACTAGACAATGAGCAGTTCTTC. This translates into CASSHYGLDNEQFF.

This chain connects TRBV7-3 to TRBJ2-5; D is uncertain. Germline V gene data show CDR1 as SGHTA and CDR2 as FQGTGA. V lost 5 bases to trimming and J lost 0 bases, with 7 bases between them. This CDR3 is 13 amino acids long. The CDR3 coding sequence is TGTGCCAGCAGCGCCTCGTACCAAGAGACCCAGTACTTC. It is translated as CASSASYQETQYF.

This rearrangement joins TRBV12-3 or TRBV12-4 to TRBJ1-4, with TRBD1 matching over 8 bases. V was clipped by 6 bases and J by 8 bases; unmatched bases: 8. The CDR3 length is 14 residues. The CDR3 DNA reads as TGTGCCAGCAGGAAGACAGGGGAGGGAGAAAAACTGTTTTTT. It translates to CASRKTGEGEKLFF.

This chain links TRBV27 with TRBJ2-7, with a tentative D call TRBD1 (5 bases). The CDR3 length is 13 residues. Trimming shortened V by 2 bases and J by 2 bases, and 7 bases separated the two germline ends. The germline CDR1 and CDR2 sequences are MNHEY and SMNVEV (reference sequence). The CDR3 region is CASSLRQTYEQYF. As DNA, the CDR3 is TGTGCCAGCAGTTTAAGACAGACCTACGAGCAGTACTTC.

This clonotype occurred a few times. The chain combines TRBV7-2 with TRBJ2-3, with TRBD2 as a possible D gene (6 bases). The germline V gene encodes CDR1 SGHTA and CDR2 FQGNSA. Trimming removed 0 bases at V and 4 bases at J, with 26 bases between. The CDR3 covers 20 residues. For the CDR3, the DNA is TGTGCCAGCAGCTTAGCTTGGCTAGTAGTAACCTCAGGAGGGGCAGATACGCAGTATTTT. Its protein product is CASSLAWLVVTSGGADTQYF.

The chain uses TRBV6-5 and TRBJ2-1; 13 positions match TRBD2. V dropped 2 bases and J dropped 9; count of bases not matched to a gene: 10. CDR1 is MNHEY and CDR2 is SVGAGI in the germline V gene. CDR3 length equals 17 residues. CDR3 region: CASSYQRTSGSSSEQFF. CDR3 nucleotide sequence: TGTGCCAGCAGTTACCAAAGGACTAGCGGGAGTTCTAGTGAGCAGTTCTTC.

J is TRBJ2-7 and V is TRBV29-1; perhaps TRBD1 as D (6 bases). CDR3 length equals 11 residues. Germline lookup yields CDR1 SQVTM and CDR2 ANQGSEA. V lost 3 bases and J 6 bases, leaving 9 bases between the germline ends. CDR3 bases: TGCAGCGTTGATCAGGGGCGCGAGCAGTACTTC. It specifies CSVDQGREQYF.

V gene TRBV11-1 combines with J gene TRBJ2-7, with a possible D match to TRBD1 (7 bases). Trimming cost V 3 bases and J 3 bases, with 12 bases left between them. CDR3 length equals 14 residues. Germline loops: CDR1 SGHAT, CDR2 FQDESV (reference sequence). This CDR3 reads CASSFYRGGYEQYF. The CDR3 DNA reads as TGTGCCAGCAGCTTTTACAGGGGAGGCTACGAGCAGTACTTC. Drawing the rest from reference TRBV11-1 and TRBJ2-7, the complete variable domain is EAEVAQSPRYKITEKSQAVAFWCDPISGHATLYWYRQILGQGPELLVQFQDESVVDDSQLPKDRFSAERLKGVDSTLKIQPAELGDSAMYLCASSFYRGGYEQYFGPGTRLTVT.

In this sample, this clonotype turned up a few times. V and J are TRBV5-1 and TRBJ2-5; a possible D gene is TRBD2 (5 bases). Germline CDR1 is SGHRS and CDR2 is YFSETQ. CDR3 length: 11 amino acids. V lost 1 base, J lost 9 bases, and 7 bases lay in between. CDR3 nucleotide sequence: TGCGCCAGCAGCTTGAGCGGCCCCCAGTACTTC. It codes for CASSLSGPQYF.

This clonotype was seen repeatedly, ten times or more. CDR3: CSVGGAGANVLTF. CDR3 nucleotide sequence: TGCAGCGTTGGGGGAGCTGGGGCCAACGTCCTGACTTTC. The chain has TRBV29-1 and TRBJ2-6; perhaps TRBD2 as D (5 bases). The germline gives CDR1 SQVTM, CDR2 ANQGSEA. The CDR3 is 13 residues long. V was trimmed by 4 bases and J by 2 bases, leaving 6 bases between them.

This clonotype was counted between two and nine times. V is TRBV5-4 and J is TRBJ2-1; the D gene is possibly TRBD1 (5 bases). This CDR3 is built from 16 residues. Germline V gene data show CDR1 as SGHNT and CDR2 as YYREEE (reference sequence). V lost 1 base, J lost 4 bases, and 15 bases lay in between. The CDR3 nucleotides are TGTGCCAGCAGCTTGAACCAGGGTAACCAGTACAATGAGCAGTTCTTC. This codes for CASSLNQGNQYNEQFF.

This clonotype was seen ten or more times. This chain joins TRBV5-5 and TRBJ2-1, with TRBD2 matching over 7 bases. Per the germline V gene, CDR1 is SGHKS and CDR2 is YYEKEE (reference sequence). Trimming cost V 4 bases and J 2 bases; bases outside gene matches: 6. There are 15 residues in the CDR3. The CDR3 coding sequence is TGTGCCAGCAGCACGGCTAGCGGCCCCTACAATGAGCAGTTCTTC. This gives the protein CASSTASGPYNEQFF.

This clonotype was observed once. The chain employs TRBV3-1 and TRBJ2-7; 9 bases align to TRBD1. This CDR3 has 16 residues. J was trimmed by 3 bases and V by 4 bases; bases with no gene match: 10. Germline V gives CDR1 LGHDT, CDR2 YNNKEL (reference sequence). CDR3 sequence (DNA): TGTGCCAGCAGCCCCCTTCGACAGGGGGGCCTCTACGAGCAGTACTTC. This encodes CASSPLRQGGLYEQYF.

This clonotype was detected ten times or more. The V gene is TRBV15, the J gene TRBJ1-5, with unresolved D. The V gene's germline CDR1 is LNHNV and CDR2 YYDKDF (reference sequence). Trimming pared 0 bases from V and 4 bases from J, leaving 10 bases between. The CDR3 spans 15 residues. In DNA form, the CDR3 reads TGTGCCACCAGCAGAGACCCCGGAGGGAATCAGCCCCAGCATTTT. Translated: CATSRDPGGNQPQHF.

The genes are TRBV20-1 and TRBJ1-1; a weak D match, TRBD1 (6 bases). This CDR3 comprises 12 residues. The germline V gene encodes CDR1 DFQATT and CDR2 SNEGSKA (reference sequence). Trimming shortened V by 0 bases and J by 12 bases, and 14 bases separated the two germline ends. CDR3 nucleotides: TGCAGTGCTAGAGAAGGGACACTCGGGACTTTCTTT. Protein: CSAREGTLGTFF.

The gene calls are TRBV7-2 and TRBJ2-7; possibly TRBD2 for D (6 bases). V lost 6 bases and J 2 bases, leaving 14 bases between the germline ends. The CDR3 covers 14 residues. Germline CDR1 and CDR2: SGHTA and FQGNSA. The CDR3 bases are TGTGCCAGCAGATCACTAGCACAGCCCTACGAGCAGTACTTC. This gives the protein CASRSLAQPYEQYF. The full variable domain, in which reference TRBV7-2 and TRBJ2-7 provide the parts outside the CDR3, is GAGVSQSPSNKVTEKGKDVELRCDPISGHTALYWYRQSLGQGLEFLIYFQGNSAPDKSGLPSDRFSAERTGGSVSTLTIQRTQQEDSAVYLCASRSLAQPYEQYFGPGTRLTVT.

This clonotype was picked up many times. The chain uses TRBV20-1 and TRBJ2-1; a weak D match, TRBD2 (6 bases). The germline V gene encodes CDR1 DFQATT and CDR2 SNEGSKA (reference sequence). The CDR3 consists of 15 residues. The ends were cut back, 1 base at V and 2 bases at J, with 12 bases in the middle. The DNA for the CDR3 is TGCAGTGCTAGAGGGGGCGGGAAGACCTACAATGAGCAGTTCTTC. It yields the protein CSARGGGKTYNEQFF.

The chain carries TRBV6-1 and TRBJ2-3; 9 nucleotides match TRBD2. The CDR3 is made up of 15 amino acids. CDR1 is MNHNS and CDR2 is SASEGT in the germline V gene. The V gene end was trimmed by 6 bases and the J gene end by 3 bases; junction bases not matched to a gene: 7. The chain's CDR3 is CASSPQRGATDTQYF. The CDR3 DNA reads as TGTGCCAGCAGCCCTCAGCGGGGGGCAACAGATACGCAGTATTTT.

The chain has TRBV7-2 and TRBJ2-7; 9 bases align to TRBD2. J gave up 5 bases and V 3 bases, and 11 bases lay outside the gene matches. CDR1 and CDR2 from the germline V gene are SGHTA and FQGNSA. CDR3 length: 16 residues. In nucleotides, the CDR3 is TGTGCCAGCAGCTTGGTAGGCGGGAGGGCCAGGAACGAGCAGTACTTC. Its translation: CASSLVGGRARNEQYF.

In this sample, this clonotype turned up once. This rearrangement joins TRBV5-1 to TRBJ2-3; D not resolved. Germline loops: CDR1 SGHRS, CDR2 YFSETQ. Trimming removed 0 bases from V and 2 bases from J, with 10 bases in between. This CDR3 has 15 residues. CDR3 sequence: CASSLAGHNTDTQYF. As DNA, the CDR3 is TGCGCCAGCAGCTTGGCCGGGCACAACACAGATACGCAGTATTTT.

This clonotype was detected a few times. The CDR3 region is CSAAGQGGFVQYF. For the CDR3, the DNA is TGCAGTGCTGCTGGACAGGGCGGTTTCGTGCAGTACTTC. The V call is TRBV20-1, the J call TRBJ2-7, with 8 positions matching TRBD1. V dropped 5 bases and J dropped 9; count of bases not matched to a gene: 12. CDR1 is DFQATT, CDR2 SNEGSKA, per germline (reference sequence). CDR3 length: 13 residues.

CDR3 sequence (DNA): TGTGCCAGCAGCTCCAGGGGGTGGCGGGGGGGGACGAACACCGGGGAGCTGTTTTTT. It is translated as CASSSRGWRGGTNTGELFF. The rearrangement joins TRBV11-2 to TRBJ2-2; TRBD2 agrees at 9 bases. V shed 4 bases and J 0 bases; nucleotides not matched to a gene: 12. CDR3 length: 19 residues. From germline, CDR1 is SGHAT and CDR2 FQNNGV.

In its sample, this clonotype was seen a few times. This sequence joins TRBV4-3 and TRBJ2-3; D not resolved. The length of the CDR3 is 14 residues. Trimming took 4 bases from V and 4 from J, leaving 12 bases between them. Germline V gives CDR1 LGHNA, CDR2 YSLEER. This chain's CDR3 is CASSPMRAPDTQYF. CDR3 sequence (DNA): TGCGCCAGCAGCCCGATGAGAGCCCCAGATACGCAGTATTTT.

This clonotype was observed a handful of times. This chain connects TRBV5-1 to TRBJ1-4; a weak D match, TRBD1 (5 bases). Germline-derived CDR1 and CDR2 are SGHRS and YFSETQ. The CDR3 has 16 residues. The V and J ends lost 4 bases and 5 bases respectively, with 18 bases between them. The CDR3 spells CASSPARQSRNEKLFF. The CDR3 DNA sequence: TGCGCCAGCAGCCCCGCCCGACAGTCGAGAAATGAAAAACTGTTTTTT.

This clonotype was seen more than once but under ten times. V and J are TRBV5-1 and TRBJ2-7; the D gene could be TRBD1 or TRBD2 (5 bases each). Germline CDR1 reads SGHRS; CDR2 reads YFSETQ. The CDR3 is 15 residues long. V was clipped by 0 bases and J by 1 base, with 11 bases between them. CDR3 protein: CASSLGPEGSYEQYF. The CDR3 DNA reads as TGCGCCAGCAGCTTGGGCCCCGAGGGGTCCTACGAGCAGTACTTC.